Listed here are 17 T cell receptor beta chains from one sample, sequenced in a study of T cells in Graves' hyperthyroidism and ophthalmopathy. Amplification of TCR beta CDR3 regions was performed using RNA transcripts as template. In the first-round RT-PCR of the TCR CDR3, the HTBI primer set was used. TCRdb passed the multiplex PCR reads through MiXCR, listing each CDR3 protein once. Here the sample spans 400,000 or so distinct CDR3 sequences, 13% to 15% being singletons. The specimen sequenced was blood. These receptors all come from a woman aged 55-70 years with Graves' ophthalmopathy.

This clonotype was picked up many times. V is TRBV6-1 and J is TRBJ2-5, with TRBD1 matching 8 bases. The CDR3 spans 15 residues. In germline, CDR1 is MNHNS, CDR2 SASEGT. Trimming cost V 5 bases and J 5 bases; bases outside gene matches: 10. Here the CDR3 reads CASSRNTRGLETQYF. For the CDR3, the DNA is TGTGCCAGCAGTCGAAACACCAGGGGGCTGGAGACCCAGTACTTC.

This clonotype has a count of ten or more. The chain employs TRBV7-3 and TRBJ2-2; D may be TRBD1 (5 bases). Looked up from germline, CDR1 is SGHTA and CDR2 is FQGTGA. V was trimmed by 2 bases and J by 5 bases, leaving 15 bases between them. This CDR3 contains 16 residues. The CDR3 loop is CASSLFGASGTGELFF. The CDR3 DNA sequence: TGTGCCAGCAGCTTATTTGGGGCTTCAGGTACCGGGGAGCTGTTTTTT.

This clonotype has a single count. The V gene is TRBV7-3, the J gene TRBJ2-2, with D unclear. This CDR3 comprises 16 residues. Between the trimmed V and J ends, which lost 5 bases and 1 base, there was a span of 14 bases. Germline V CDR1 and CDR2: SGHTA, FQGTGA. In DNA form, the CDR3 reads TGTGCCAGCAGCCCCCATCCCAGATTGAACACCGGGGAGCTGTTTTTT. As protein: CASSPHPRLNTGELFF.

This clonotype was detected many times. This chain connects TRBV10-2 to TRBJ1-1, with D perhaps matching TRBD1 (5 bases). Germline V lookup: CDR1 WSHSY, CDR2 SAAADI. The V gene lost 7 bases and the J gene lost 2 bases, with 17 bases spanning the gap. The length of the CDR3 is 15 residues. The DNA of the CDR3 is TGCGCCAGCAAAATTGGGGGACGGGGAAACACTGAAGCTTTCTTT. Protein product: CASKIGGRGNTEAFF.

This clonotype was seen only a few times. This rearrangement joins TRBV9 to TRBJ2-3; 7 positions match TRBD1. Germline CDR1 is SGDLS and CDR2 is YYNGEE. J lost 2 bases, V lost 0 bases, and 6 bases had no gene match. The CDR3 consists of 16 residues. CDR3 loop: CASSVGGGFSTDTQYF. CDR3 DNA: TGTGCCAGCAGCGTAGGAGGGGGCTTCTCCACAGATACGCAGTATTTT.

This clonotype appeared many times. CDR3 coding DNA: TGTGCCAGCAGCCCCCGGACAGGGAGGGATCAGCCCCAGCATTTT. It yields the protein CASSPRTGRDQPQHF. The rearrangement links TRBV12-3 or TRBV12-4 to TRBJ1-5; the match to TRBD1 covers 8 bases. V lost 6 bases to trimming and J lost 5 bases; unmatched junction nucleotides: 9. The CDR3 totals 15 residues.

This clonotype has ten or more counts. The gene calls are TRBV2 and TRBJ1-1; a possible D gene is TRBD1 (6 bases). Germline V CDR1 and CDR2: SNHLY, FYNNEI. V lost 4 bases and J 4 bases, leaving 16 bases between the germline ends. The CDR3 runs 15 residues. The chain's CDR3 is CASSARDTSRTEAFF. The CDR3 DNA reads as TGTGCCAGCAGTGCTCGGGACACCTCGCGCACTGAAGCTTTCTTT. Variable domain in full (rest from reference TRBV2 and TRBJ1-1): EPEVTQTPSHQVTQMGQEVILRCVPISNHLYFYWYRQILGQKVEFLVSFYNNEISEKSEIFDDQFSVERPDGSNFTLKIRSTKLEDSAMYFCASSARDTSRTEAFFGQGTRLTVV.

This clonotype was recorded many times. The rearrangement links TRBV6-1 to TRBJ2-5, with a tentative D call TRBD2 (5 bases). The CDR3 consists of 15 residues. V lost 10 bases and J 5 bases, leaving 23 bases between the germline ends. From germline, CDR1 is MNHNS and CDR2 SASEGT. The CDR3 DNA sequence: TGTGCCACTCCCCGCTCGGGTCCCGGCGGGGAGACCCAGTACTTC. As protein: CATPRSGPGGETQYF.

This clonotype was seen at least ten times. The chain couples TRBV2 to TRBJ2-3; either TRBD1 or TRBD2 may supply D (5 bases each). Germline V gives CDR1 SNHLY, CDR2 FYNNEI. The CDR3 sequence is 16 residues long. The germline V and J ends were trimmed by 3 bases and 5 bases, with 18 bases remaining between them. CDR3 loop: CASSDDLLGVGDTQYF. CDR3 bases: TGTGCCAGCAGTGACGACCTACTAGGGGTAGGAGATACGCAGTATTTT.

This clonotype was counted ten times or more. The chain uses TRBV5-1 and TRBJ2-7, with D hard to call. CDR3 size: 12 residues. The ends were cut back, 2 bases at V and 6 bases at J, with 9 bases in the middle. Germline V gene lookup returns CDR1 SGHRS and CDR2 YFSETQ. The CDR3 DNA reads as TGCGCCAGCAGCTTAGACCTAAGCGAGCAGTACTTC. Translating gives CASSLDLSEQYF. Based on the CDR3 plus reference TRBV5-1 and TRBJ2-7, the full variable domain is KAGVTQTPRYLIKTRGQQVTLSCSPISGHRSVSWYQQTPGQGLQFLFEYFSETQRNKGNFPGRFSGRQFSNSRSEMNVSTLELGDSALYLCASSLDLSEQYFGPGTRLTVT.

This clonotype was observed at least ten times. The chain has TRBV10-3 and TRBJ1-1; 7 bases line up with TRBD1. V dropped 8 bases and J dropped 0; count of bases not matched to a gene: 6. There are 14 residues in the CDR3. The V gene's germline CDR1 is ENHRY and CDR2 SYGVKD. The CDR3 DNA reads TGTGCCATCGGCCTGGGACAGTTGAACACTGAAGCTTTCTTT. As protein: CAIGLGQLNTEAFF.

Concerning this clonotype: A much larger clone differs from this one at a single base, so this may be a read error. The chain combines TRBV2 with TRBJ2-4; TRBD1 aligns across 7 bases. CDR3 size: 15 residues. Per germline, CDR1 SNHLY and CDR2 FYNNEI. The CDR3 is CASSEKGAGKSIQYF. DNA for the CDR3: TGTGCCAGCAGTGAAAAGGGGGCGGGCAAAAGCATTCAGTACTTC. Full variable domain (missing parts from reference TRBV2 and TRBJ2-4): EPEVTQTPSHQVTQMGQEVILRCVPISNHLYFYWYRQILGQKVEFLVSFYNNEISEKSEIFDDQFSVERPDGSNFTLKIRSTKLEDSAMYFCASSEKGAGKSIQYFGAGTRLSVL.

A note on this clonotype: The CDR3 does not close with the conserved phenylalanine or tryptophan, likely indicating a read error. The gene calls are TRBV7-9 and TRBJ2-7; 10 bases map to TRBD1. This CDR3 comprises 13 residues. Germline V CDR1 and CDR2: SEHNR, FQNEAQ (reference sequence). V shed 5 bases, J shed 6 bases, and the junction held 4 bases outside the gene matches. CDR3 sequence (DNA): TGTGCCAGCAGCACGACAGGGGGCGGCGAGCAGTACCTC. The encoded protein is CASSTTGGGEQYL.

The chain is built from TRBV28 and TRBJ1-6; 10 bases fit TRBD1. Germline-derived CDR1 and CDR2 are MDHEN and SYDVKM. The CDR3 spans 14 residues. The ends lost 4 bases at V and 11 bases at J; junction bases unmatched: 5. The CDR3 region is CASSSTGGLTPLHF. For the CDR3, the DNA is TGTGCCAGCAGTTCGACAGGGGGCTTGACACCCCTCCACTTT.

The J gene is TRBJ2-3, the V gene TRBV18; 8 bases map to TRBD2. Losses at the gene ends were 3 bases for V and 0 bases for J; bases not matched to a gene: 5. The CDR3 length is 16 residues. Germline V gene data show CDR1 as KGHSH and CDR2 as LQKENI. This CDR3 reads CASSPQASGSTDTQYF. DNA of the CDR3: TGTGCCAGCTCACCTCAGGCTAGCGGGAGCACAGATACGCAGTATTTT.

V gene TRBV4-1 combines with J gene TRBJ2-5; tentatively, D is TRBD2 (5 bases). The CDR3 has 15 amino acids. The V gene's germline CDR1 is MGHRA and CDR2 YSYEKL. The V and J ends lost 0 bases and 7 bases respectively, with 15 bases between them. The CDR3 DNA is TGCGCCAGCAGCCAAGATCTACGGACTGCGGGGACCCAGTACTTC. Translated: CASSQDLRTAGTQYF.

The V call is TRBV12-3 or TRBV12-4, the J call TRBJ2-7; D is ambiguous. This CDR3 region has 13 residues. The V and J ends lost 5 bases and 7 bases respectively, with 15 bases between them. The CDR3 DNA reads as TGTGCCAGCAGTGCTAGGCCCCTGGGGGAGCAGTACTTC. Protein product: CASSARPLGEQYF.